Shown below are 24 T cell receptor beta chains from a single sample sequenced in a study of CD8+ T cells in alopecia areata. Isolated RNA was reverse transcribed into cDNA used as the sequencing template. Libraries were prepared by immunoSEQ multiplex PCR; TCRdb keeps only in-frame clonotypes and omits some of them. Seen here are 150,000 to 200,000 clones, roughly 50% observed once, and the top ten hold about 4.5%. The material sequenced was CD4+ T cells sorted from blood. Receptor source: a human donor in good health.

The chain is built from TRBV5-1 and TRBJ2-1, with 7 positions matching TRBD1. The V gene end was trimmed by 0 bases and the J gene end by 6 bases; junction bases not matched to a gene: 6. The CDR3 consists of 15 residues. Germline values: CDR1 SGHRS, CDR2 YFSETQ. The CDR3 nucleotides read TGCGCCAGCAGCTTGGACAGGGGATTGTCCAATGAGCAGTTCTTC. Encoded protein: CASSLDRGLSNEQFF.

The chain combines TRBV29-1 with TRBJ1-4, with 8 positions matching TRBD1. The CDR3 is made up of 13 amino acids. V was clipped by 6 bases and J by 7 bases; unmatched bases: 7. Germline V gene lookup returns CDR1 SQVTM and CDR2 ANQGSEA. The CDR3 sequence is CSVRRGLGEKLFF. For the CDR3, the DNA is TGCAGCGTGCGCAGGGGGCTCGGTGAAAAACTGTTTTTT.

This clone turned up a few times. The chain joins TRBV15 to TRBJ2-4; possibly TRBD1 for D (6 bases). CDR3 length: 14 residues. CDR1 is LNHNV and CDR2 is YYDKDF in the germline V gene (reference sequence). V shed 2 bases and J shed 8 bases, with 13 bases lying between them. CDR3 bases: TGTGCCACCAGCAGACCACAGGGATCGGACATTCAGTACTTC. It specifies CATSRPQGSDIQYF.

In this sample, this clone turned up a few times. The CDR3 nucleotides read TGTGCCAGCAGCGCGAAGGGGGCTGAGGGCACTGAAGCTTTCTTT. This translates into CASSAKGAEGTEAFF. The chain couples TRBV2 to TRBJ1-1; TRBD1 aligns across 7 bases. Germline CDR1 and CDR2: SNHLY and FYNNEI. Unmatched junction bases numbered 11, after V lost 6 bases and J lost 4 bases. The CDR3 has 15 residues.

This clone was counted only a few times. The chain carries TRBV29-1 and TRBJ2-3; D remains ambiguous. This CDR3 spans 13 amino acids. The V and J ends lost 6 bases and 5 bases respectively, with 15 bases between them. Germline V gene sequence: CDR1 SQVTM, CDR2 ANQGSEA. CDR3 in amino acids: CSVPGPNLDTQYF. DNA for the CDR3: TGCAGCGTGCCCGGCCCTAATCTAGATACGCAGTATTTT.

The gene calls are TRBV7-6 and TRBJ1-4; TRBD1 matches 8 bases. Germline lookup yields CDR1 SGHVS and CDR2 FNYEAQ. Unmatched junction bases numbered 6, after V lost 1 base and J lost 8 bases. The CDR3 is made up of 15 amino acids. In nucleotides, the CDR3 is TGTGCCAGCAGCTTAGGGACAGGGATTGGGGAAAAACTGTTTTTT. Residues: CASSLGTGIGEKLFF.

V and J are TRBV27 and TRBJ2-7; D gene ambiguous. Trimming took off 0 bases at V and 3 bases at J, with 15 bases between the two ends. Germline lookup yields CDR1 MNHEY and CDR2 SMNVEV (reference sequence). CDR3 size: 16 residues. The CDR3 DNA is TGTGCCAGCAGTTTATCGAAAGTCATGGTGATCTACGAGCAGTACTTC. Amino acids: CASSLSKVMVIYEQYF.

This clone was seen only a few times. V and J are TRBV7-9 and TRBJ2-1; 13 nucleotides align to TRBD2. The CDR3 length is 19 residues. V shed 3 bases and J 0 bases; nucleotides not matched to a gene: 8. From germline, CDR1 is SEHNR and CDR2 FQNEAQ (reference sequence). CDR3 amino acids: CASSFSGLAGTSSYNEQFF. CDR3 in DNA: TGTGCCAGCAGCTTTTCGGGACTAGCGGGAACGAGCTCCTACAATGAGCAGTTCTTC. The complete variable domain, with remaining parts taken from reference TRBV7-9 and TRBJ2-1, reads DTGVSQNPRHKITKRGQNVTFRCDPISEHNRLYWYRQTLGQGPEFLTYFQNEAQLEKSRLLSDRFSAERPKGSFSTLEIQRTEQGDSAMYLCASSFSGLAGTSSYNEQFFGPGTRLTVL.

The chain combines TRBV5-1 with TRBJ2-1; D ambiguous. The CDR3 has 12 amino acids. Germline V gene data show CDR1 as SGHRS and CDR2 as YFSETQ. V lost 2 bases, J lost 5 bases, and 5 bases lay in between. The CDR3 loop reads CASSFTNNEQFF. The CDR3 bases are TGCGCCAGCAGCTTTACTAACAATGAGCAGTTCTTC.

The rearrangement links TRBV5-6 to TRBJ2-2, with D possibly being TRBD1 (6 bases). The V end was cut by 0 bases, the J end by 5 bases, with 14 bases between. CDR3 length: 16 residues. Per the germline V gene, CDR1 is SGHDT and CDR2 is YYEEEE. The CDR3 DNA follows: TGTGCCAGCAGCTTGGCCCCGACAGGCATAACCGGGGAGCTGTTTTTT. Protein sequence: CASSLAPTGITGELFF.

This clone was seen only a few times. The chain carries TRBV29-1 and TRBJ2-7; 7 nucleotides align to TRBD2. The CDR3 consists of 12 residues. V lost 6 bases and J lost 3; bases outside the gene matches: 5. The V gene's germline CDR1 is SQVTM and CDR2 ANQGSEA. In DNA, the CDR3 is TGCAGCGTGGCGGGCGGGAGCTACGAGCAGTACTTC. This sequence encodes CSVAGGSYEQYF.

The gene calls are TRBV7-2 and TRBJ2-3; 8 positions agree with TRBD2. CDR3 size: 16 residues. With 0 bases clipped from V and 2 bases from J, the junction kept 4 bases outside the gene matches. Germline CDR1 is SGHTA and CDR2 is FQGNSA. In nucleotides, the CDR3 is TGTGCCAGCAGCTTAGCGGGGACTAGAGACACAGATACGCAGTATTTT. It specifies CASSLAGTRDTDTQYF.

This clone turned up a few times. This sequence joins TRBV29-1 and TRBJ2-5; D is unresolved. The CDR3 has 12 amino acids. CDR1 SQVTM and CDR2 ANQGSEA come from the germline V gene. V shed 4 bases and J shed 3 bases, with 9 bases lying between them. CDR3 region: CSVGFPKETQYF. CDR3 in DNA: TGCAGCGTTGGATTTCCGAAAGAGACCCAGTACTTC.

This chain connects TRBV5-6 to TRBJ1-1, with 9 bases matching TRBD1. Trimming at V came to 4 bases and at J to 4 bases, leaving 5 bases not matched to a gene. The CDR3 loop spans 14 amino acids. Germline loops: CDR1 SGHDT, CDR2 YYEEEE. Here the CDR3 DNA reads TGTGCCAGCAGCCTGGGACAGGGAAGCACTGAAGCTTTCTTT. This codes for CASSLGQGSTEAFF.

Written as DNA, the CDR3 is TGTGCCAGCAGAGAGACAGCTCTTAGCAATCAGCCCCAGCATTTT. Its protein product is CASRETALSNQPQHF. This sequence joins TRBV2 and TRBJ1-5, with D possibly being TRBD1 (5 bases). V shed 6 bases and J shed 0 bases, with 12 bases lying between them. This CDR3 is built from 15 residues. Germline V CDR1 and CDR2: SNHLY, FYNNEI.

The genes are TRBV29-1 and TRBJ2-5; 8 positions match TRBD1. CDR1 and CDR2 (germline): SQVTM, ANQGSEA. Trimming removed 4 bases from V and 5 bases from J; junction bases left unmatched: 0. The CDR3 length is 11 residues. This CDR3 reads CSVGTGETQYF. The CDR3 DNA reads as TGCAGCGTTGGGACAGGGGAGACCCAGTACTTC.

The chain recombines TRBV5-4 with TRBJ2-3; 13 bases align to TRBD2. This CDR3 comprises 16 residues. V trimming: 4 bases; J trimming: 2 bases; junction bases outside the gene matches: 4. CDR1 is SGHNT and CDR2 is YYREEE in the germline V gene (reference sequence). This CDR3 reads CASSRTSGRSTDTQYF. The DNA of the CDR3 is TGTGCCAGCAGCCGGACTAGCGGGAGATCCACAGATACGCAGTATTTT.

On this clone: The same CDR3 is also encoded by other DNA sequences in this sample. The V gene is TRBV29-1, the J gene TRBJ2-5; 7 bases are shared with TRBD2. V dropped 4 bases and J dropped 4; count of bases not matched to a gene: 0. CDR3 length equals 11 residues. Germline values: CDR1 SQVTM, CDR2 ANQGSEA. The CDR3 DNA sequence: TGCAGCGTTGGGGGGGGAGAGACCCAGTACTTC. Translating it yields CSVGGGETQYF.

This chain links TRBV18 with TRBJ1-1; no clear D gene. Deletions cut 3 bases from V and 0 bases from J, with 5 bases between. Germline CDR1 and CDR2: KGHSH and LQKENI. This CDR3 has 13 residues. In DNA form, the CDR3 reads TGTGCCAGCTCACCGTATATGAACACTGAAGCTTTCTTT. Translated, it gives CASSPYMNTEAFF.

The chain uses TRBV10-3 and TRBJ2-1; D gene unclear. Per the germline V gene, CDR1 is ENHRY and CDR2 is SYGVKD. V lost 7 bases and J lost 8, with 15 bases in between. The CDR3 extends over 13 amino acids. The CDR3: CAITPFGTHEQFF. DNA of the CDR3: TGTGCCATCACCCCGTTCGGTACGCATGAGCAGTTCTTC.

This rearrangement joins TRBV13 to TRBJ2-5; TRBD1 matches at 7 bases. The CDR3 consists of 14 residues. Germline V gives CDR1 PRHDT, CDR2 FYEKMQ (reference sequence). V lost 7 bases and J lost 5; bases outside the gene matches: 10. Here the CDR3 DNA reads TGTGCCAGCAAAAGGGACAGTGAAGGGGAGACCCAGTACTTC. Translating gives CASKRDSEGETQYF. The full variable domain, in which reference TRBV13 and TRBJ2-5 provide the parts outside the CDR3, is AAGVIQSPRHLIKEKRETATLKCYPIPRHDTVYWYQQGPGQDPQFLISFYEKMQSDKGSIPDRFSAQQFSDYHSELNMSSLELGDSALYFCASKRDSEGETQYFGPGTRLLVL.

This clone appeared once. Other DNA sequences of this sample code for an identical CDR3. The V and J genes are TRBV29-1 and TRBJ2-3; no definite D call. Trimming pared 3 bases from V and 0 bases from J, leaving 4 bases between. Looked up from germline, CDR1 is SQVTM and CDR2 is ANQGSEA. CDR3 size: 12 residues. CDR3 in DNA: TGCAGCGTTGAGGACAGCACAGATACGCAGTATTTT. Its translation is CSVEDSTDTQYF.

This chain joins TRBV4-1 and TRBJ2-2, with D perhaps TRBD2 (5 bases). The ends were cut back, 5 bases at V and 4 bases at J, with 14 bases in the middle. The CDR3 length is 15 residues. In germline, CDR1 is MGHRA, CDR2 YSYEKL. Written as DNA, the CDR3 is TGCGCCAGCAGCTCACCTACCGGAGGCACCGGGGAGCTGTTTTTT. This gives the protein CASSSPTGGTGELFF.

Concerning this clone itself: Its ends do not fully match the called genes, so a read error is possible. The rearrangement links TRBV11-2 to TRBJ2-7, with 8 positions matching TRBD2. The germline V gene has CDR1 SGHAT and CDR2 FQNNGV. The CDR3 is 12 residues long. This chain's CDR3 is CASSLSDGGRSF. The CDR3 DNA reads TGTGCCAGCAGCTTGAGCGATGGCGGGAGGAGCTTC.